This T cell receptor beta chain was obtained from a study of response to subunit inactivated influenza vaccine (dated by TCRdb to about 2018). Broadly, across the study: Deep quantitative profiling of the T cell receptor repertoire was used in the study to follow responses to a trivalent subunit inactivated influenza vaccine.

CDR1 and CDR2 were assigned from the germline V gene (reference sequence) as DFQATT and SNEGSKA. The CDR3 starts with the cysteine, ends with the phenylalanine, and has 16 residues. Solely the CDR3 DNA is kept, with 48 bases framed from the first base. V lost 1 base and J lost 0 bases; the stretch between them is 13 bases long. Overall results and qualifications from the work: According to the authors, only a limited number of new T cells may be recruited by each seasonal influenza vaccination.

The method was RT-PCR. Data came from an Illumina HiSeq 2500. TCRdb applied fastp at Q25 and MiXCR to the public reads, then kept only in-frame beta chains. Merged by CDR3 protein, the rows form single entries marked with the most common genes and DNA. For this sample there are 500,000 to 600,000 distinct CDR3 sequences; more than 15% appear just once. The ten most abundant clones make up approximately 3% of the sample. Of note for this clonotype: The antigen it binds to is not known. Base qualities are not recorded, but no much larger clone differs from it by a single base.

The origin of this receptor is a man aged 50-75 years who received an inactivated influenza vaccine. Donor details come from another sample of the same person, matched by shared clones. The chain joins TRBV20-1 to TRBJ2-1, with the D gene uncertain. Sequencing used CD4+ T cells sorted from PBMCs, obtained roughly 24 months after vaccination. CDR3 reads: CSARVFRSSSYNEQFF. The sequenced DNA: TGCAGTGCTAGAGTTTTTAGGTCGAGCTCCTACAATGAGCAGTTCTTC.